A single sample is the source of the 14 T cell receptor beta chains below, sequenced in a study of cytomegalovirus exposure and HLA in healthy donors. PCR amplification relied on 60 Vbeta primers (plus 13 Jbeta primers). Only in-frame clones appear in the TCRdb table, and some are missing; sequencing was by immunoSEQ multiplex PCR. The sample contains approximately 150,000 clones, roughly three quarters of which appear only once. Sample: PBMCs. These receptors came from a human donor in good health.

CDR3 in DNA: TGTGCCAGCAGCATGTCTAGCGGGAGGTCGCAGACCCAGTACTTC. Its translation is CASSMSSGRSQTQYF. The V and J genes are TRBV5-4 and TRBJ2-5; TRBD2 matches 11 bases. The CDR3 has 15 amino acids. The germline CDR1 and CDR2 sequences are SGHNT and YYREEE (reference sequence). Losses at the gene ends were 4 bases for V and 6 bases for J; bases not matched to a gene: 8.

CDR3 bases: TGTGCCAGCAGCCCCTATGGGACAGGGAGAAACGAGCAGTACTTC. This translates into CASSPYGTGRNEQYF. This chain links TRBV11-2 with TRBJ2-7, with 9 bases aligning to TRBD1. Trimming took 5 bases from V and 5 from J; bases not matched to a gene: 10. CDR1 SGHAT and CDR2 FQNNGV come from the germline V gene. This CDR3 contains 15 residues. The full variable domain, its missing parts supplied by reference TRBV11-2 and TRBJ2-7, is EAGVAQSPRYKIIEKRQSVAFWCNPISGHATLYWYQQILGQGPKLLIQFQNNGVVDDSQLPKDRFSAERLKGVDSTLKIQPAKLEDSAVYLCASSPYGTGRNEQYFGPGTRLTVT.

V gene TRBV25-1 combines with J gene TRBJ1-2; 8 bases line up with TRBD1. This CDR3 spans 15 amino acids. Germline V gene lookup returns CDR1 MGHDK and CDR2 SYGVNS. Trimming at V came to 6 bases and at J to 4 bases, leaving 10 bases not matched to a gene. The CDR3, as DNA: TGTGCCAGCAGCGGAGGACAGGGAGGCCCCTATGGCTACACCTTC. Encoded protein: CASSGGQGGPYGYTF.

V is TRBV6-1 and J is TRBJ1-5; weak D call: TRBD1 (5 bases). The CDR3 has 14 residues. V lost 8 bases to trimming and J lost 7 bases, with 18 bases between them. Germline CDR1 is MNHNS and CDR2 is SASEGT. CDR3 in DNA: TGTGCCAGCCACTTGGGGCTTCTTGGGCAGCCCCAGCATTTT. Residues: CASHLGLLGQPQHF.

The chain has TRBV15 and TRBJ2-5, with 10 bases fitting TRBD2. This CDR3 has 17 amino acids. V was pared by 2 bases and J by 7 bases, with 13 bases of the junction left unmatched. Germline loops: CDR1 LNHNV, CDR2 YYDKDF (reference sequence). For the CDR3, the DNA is TGTGCCACCAGCAGACGCGGACTAGCGGAATCTGTTGGGACCCAGTACTTC. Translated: CATSRRGLAESVGTQYF.

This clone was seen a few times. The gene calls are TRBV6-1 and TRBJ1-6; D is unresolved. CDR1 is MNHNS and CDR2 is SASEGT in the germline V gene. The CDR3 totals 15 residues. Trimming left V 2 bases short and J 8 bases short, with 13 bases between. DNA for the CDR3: TGTGCCAGCAGTGAATTGGGCAGGAAGGATTCACCCCTCCACTTT. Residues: CASSELGRKDSPLHF.

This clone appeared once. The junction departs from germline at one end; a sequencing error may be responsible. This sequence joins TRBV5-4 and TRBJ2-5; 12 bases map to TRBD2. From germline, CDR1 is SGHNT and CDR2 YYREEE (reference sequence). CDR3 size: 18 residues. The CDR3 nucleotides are TGTGCCAGCAGCTCTAGCGGGGGGGCCTGGGGGAAAATAAAGACTCAGTACTTC. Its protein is CASSSSGGAWGKIKTQYF. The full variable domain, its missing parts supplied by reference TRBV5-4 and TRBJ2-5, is ETGVTQSPTHLIKTRGQQVTLRCSSQSGHNTVSWYQQALGQGPQFIFQYYREEENGRGNFPPRFSGLQFPNYSSELNVNALELDDSALYLCASSSSGGAWGKIKTQYFGPGTRLLVL.

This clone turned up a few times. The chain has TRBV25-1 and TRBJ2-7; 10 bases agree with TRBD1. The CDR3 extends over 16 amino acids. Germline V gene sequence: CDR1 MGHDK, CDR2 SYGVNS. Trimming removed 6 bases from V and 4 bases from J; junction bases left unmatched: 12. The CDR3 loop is CASRDTGTGAWYEQYF. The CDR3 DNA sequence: TGTGCCAGCAGGGACACAGGGACAGGGGCTTGGTACGAGCAGTACTTC.

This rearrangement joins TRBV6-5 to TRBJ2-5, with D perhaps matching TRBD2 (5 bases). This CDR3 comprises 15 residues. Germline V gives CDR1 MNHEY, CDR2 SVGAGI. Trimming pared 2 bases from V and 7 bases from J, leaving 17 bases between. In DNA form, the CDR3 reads TGTGCCAGCAGTTACGAAGCGGTCGGGGTAAGGACCCAGTACTTC. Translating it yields CASSYEAVGVRTQYF.

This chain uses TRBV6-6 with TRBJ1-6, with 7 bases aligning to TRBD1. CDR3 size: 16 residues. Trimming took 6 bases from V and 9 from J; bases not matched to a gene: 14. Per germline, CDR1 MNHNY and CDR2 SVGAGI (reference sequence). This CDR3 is CASSRAPGQRSSPLHF. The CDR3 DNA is TGTGCCAGCAGCCGCGCCCCGGGACAGCGCTCTTCACCCCTCCACTTT.

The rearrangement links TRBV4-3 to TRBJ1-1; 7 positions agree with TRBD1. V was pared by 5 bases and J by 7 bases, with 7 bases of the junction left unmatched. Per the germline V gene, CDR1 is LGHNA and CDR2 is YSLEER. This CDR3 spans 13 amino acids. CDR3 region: CASSEGPGGEAFF. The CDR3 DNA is TGCGCCAGCAGCGAGGGACCAGGGGGTGAAGCTTTCTTT.

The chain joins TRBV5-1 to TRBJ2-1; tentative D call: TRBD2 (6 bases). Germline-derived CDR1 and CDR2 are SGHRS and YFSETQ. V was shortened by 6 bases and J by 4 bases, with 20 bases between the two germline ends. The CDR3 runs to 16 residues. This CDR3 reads CASTLAGRGMYNEQFF. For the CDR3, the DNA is TGCGCCAGCACCCTGGCGGGGCGGGGTATGTACAATGAGCAGTTCTTC.

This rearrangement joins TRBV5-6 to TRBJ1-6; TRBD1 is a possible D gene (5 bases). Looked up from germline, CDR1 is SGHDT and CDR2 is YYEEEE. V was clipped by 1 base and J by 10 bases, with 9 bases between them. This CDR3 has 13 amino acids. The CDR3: CASSLWGVSPLHF. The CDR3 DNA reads TGTGCCAGCAGCTTGTGGGGGGTCTCACCCCTCCACTTT.

DNA of the CDR3: TGTGCCAGCAGCCCCACACTGGGCAGATCCTACGAGCAGTACTTC. Its translation is CASSPTLGRSYEQYF. The chain uses TRBV14 and TRBJ2-7, with D hard to call. Per germline, CDR1 SGHDN and CDR2 FVKESK. CDR3 length: 15 residues. Trimming removed 4 bases from V and 1 base from J, with 14 bases in between.